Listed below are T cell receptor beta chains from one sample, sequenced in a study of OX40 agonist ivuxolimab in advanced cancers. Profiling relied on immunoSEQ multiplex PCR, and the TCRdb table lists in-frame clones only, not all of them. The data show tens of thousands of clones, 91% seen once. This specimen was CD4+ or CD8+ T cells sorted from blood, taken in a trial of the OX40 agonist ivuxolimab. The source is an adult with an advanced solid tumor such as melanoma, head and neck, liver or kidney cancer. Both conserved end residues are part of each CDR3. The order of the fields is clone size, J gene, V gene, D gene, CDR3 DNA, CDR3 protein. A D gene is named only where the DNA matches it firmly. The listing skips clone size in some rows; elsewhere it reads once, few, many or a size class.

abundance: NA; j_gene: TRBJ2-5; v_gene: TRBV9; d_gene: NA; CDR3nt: TGTGCCAGCAGCGTAGCTGAAAGAGCCACCTTAAGGGAGACCCAGTACTTC; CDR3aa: CASSVAERATLRETQYF
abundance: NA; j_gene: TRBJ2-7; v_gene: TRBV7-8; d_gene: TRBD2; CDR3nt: TGTGCCAGCAGCTCCCTTAGCGGGAGCTCCTACGAGCAGTACTTC; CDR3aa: CASSSLSGSSYEQYF
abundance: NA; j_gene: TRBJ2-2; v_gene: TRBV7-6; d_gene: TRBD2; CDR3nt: TGTGCCAGCAGCTTAGGATCTACAGTAGCGGGAGGGGACGGGGAGCTGTTTTTT; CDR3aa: CASSLGSTVAGGDGELFF
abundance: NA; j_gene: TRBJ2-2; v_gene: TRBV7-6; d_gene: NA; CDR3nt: TGTGCCAGCAGCTTAGGGGTTAGCGGAGACACCGGGGAGCTGTTTTTT; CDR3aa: CASSLGVSGDTGELFF
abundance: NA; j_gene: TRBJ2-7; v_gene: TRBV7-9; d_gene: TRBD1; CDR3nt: TGTGCCAGCAGCTTACGGGACAGAGTATATGGAGAGCAGTACTTC; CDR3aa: CASSLRDRVYGEQYF
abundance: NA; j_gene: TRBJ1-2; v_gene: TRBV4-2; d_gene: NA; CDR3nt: TGTGCCAGCAGCCAAGAATATCAGACCTATGGCTACACCTTC; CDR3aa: CASSQEYQTYGYTF
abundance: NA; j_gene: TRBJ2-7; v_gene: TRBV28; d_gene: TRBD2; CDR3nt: TGTGCCAGACCGGAAATCACTAGCGGGGGTTACGAGCAGTACTTC; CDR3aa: CARPEITSGGYEQYF
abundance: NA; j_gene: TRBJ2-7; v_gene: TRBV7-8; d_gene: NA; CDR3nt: TGTGCCAGCAGCTTAGCGTGGGGCTCCTACGAGCAGTACTTC; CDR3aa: CASSLAWGSYEQYF
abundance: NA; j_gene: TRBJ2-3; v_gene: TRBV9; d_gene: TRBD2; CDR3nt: TGTGCCAGCAGCGTAGTTGGCGGGAGGGCCACAGATACGCAGTATTTT; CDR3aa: CASSVVGGRATDTQYF
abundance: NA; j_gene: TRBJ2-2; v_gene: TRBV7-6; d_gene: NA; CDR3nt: TGTGCCAGCAGCCCGGGCGGGGAGCTGTTTTTT; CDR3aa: CASSPGGELFF
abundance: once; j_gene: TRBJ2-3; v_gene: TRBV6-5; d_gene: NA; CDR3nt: TGTGCCAGCAGTTACTCGAAGTCCACCACAGATACGCAGTATTTT; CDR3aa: CASSYSKSTTDTQYF
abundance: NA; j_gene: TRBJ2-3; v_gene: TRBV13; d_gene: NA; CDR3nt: TGTGCCAGCAGCTTAGAACGCACAGATACGCAGTATTTT; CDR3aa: CASSLERTDTQYF
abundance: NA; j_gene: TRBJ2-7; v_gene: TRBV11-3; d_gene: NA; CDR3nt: TGTGCCAGCAGCGTCGACGACGAGCAGTACTTC; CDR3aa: CASSVDDEQYF
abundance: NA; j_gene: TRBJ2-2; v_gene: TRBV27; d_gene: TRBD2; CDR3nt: TGTGCCACCGGACTAGCGGGTTTGACCGGGGAGCTGTTTTTT; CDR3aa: CATGLAGLTGELFF
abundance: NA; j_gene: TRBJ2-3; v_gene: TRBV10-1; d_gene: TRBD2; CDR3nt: TGCGCCAGCAGTAGGGCTAGCGGGAGTCTCACAGATACGCAGTATTTT; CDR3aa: CASSRASGSLTDTQYF
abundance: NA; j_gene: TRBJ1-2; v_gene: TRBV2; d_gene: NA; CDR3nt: TGTGCCAGCAGTGAAATTTTGGTAGGAATTAACTATGGCTACACCTTC; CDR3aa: CASSEILVGINYGYTF
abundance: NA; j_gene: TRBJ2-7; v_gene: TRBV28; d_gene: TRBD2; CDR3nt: TGTGCCAGCAGTAATCGACTAGCGGGGTCCTACGAGCAGTACTTC; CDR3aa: CASSNRLAGSYEQYF